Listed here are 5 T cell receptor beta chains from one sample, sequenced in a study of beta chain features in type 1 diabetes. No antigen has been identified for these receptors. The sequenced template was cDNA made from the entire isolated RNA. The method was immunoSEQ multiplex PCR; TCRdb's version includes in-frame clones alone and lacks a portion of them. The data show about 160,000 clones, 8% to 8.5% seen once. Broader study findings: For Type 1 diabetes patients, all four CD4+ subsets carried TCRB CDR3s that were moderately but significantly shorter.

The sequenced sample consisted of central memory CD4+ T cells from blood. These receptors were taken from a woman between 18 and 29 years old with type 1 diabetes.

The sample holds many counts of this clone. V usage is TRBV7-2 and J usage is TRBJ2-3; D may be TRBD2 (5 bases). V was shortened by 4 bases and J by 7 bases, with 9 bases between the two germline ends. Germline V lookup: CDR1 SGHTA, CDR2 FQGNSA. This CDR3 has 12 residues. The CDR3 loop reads CASSSLANTQYF. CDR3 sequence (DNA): TGTGCCAGCAGCTCCCTAGCTAATACGCAGTATTTT. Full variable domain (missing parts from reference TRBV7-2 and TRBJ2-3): GAGVSQSPSNKVTEKGKDVELRCDPISGHTALYWYRQSLGQGLEFLIYFQGNSAPDKSGLPSDRFSAERTGGSVSTLTIQRTQQEDSAVYLCASSSLANTQYFGPGTRLTVL.

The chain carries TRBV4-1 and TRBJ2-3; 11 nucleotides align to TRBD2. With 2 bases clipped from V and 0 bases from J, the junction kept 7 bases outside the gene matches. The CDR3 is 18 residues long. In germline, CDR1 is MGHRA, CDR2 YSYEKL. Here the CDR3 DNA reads TGCGCCAGCAGCCAACTAGCGGGGGGTCCCTCTAGCACAGATACGCAGTATTTT. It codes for CASSQLAGGPSSTDTQYF.

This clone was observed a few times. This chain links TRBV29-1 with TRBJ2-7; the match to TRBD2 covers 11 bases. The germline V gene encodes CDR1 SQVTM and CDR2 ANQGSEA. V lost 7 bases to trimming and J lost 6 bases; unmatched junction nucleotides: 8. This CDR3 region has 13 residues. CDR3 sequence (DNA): TGCAGCGCCTCTAGCGGGAGGCTGGGCGAGCAGTACTTC. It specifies CSASSGRLGEQYF.

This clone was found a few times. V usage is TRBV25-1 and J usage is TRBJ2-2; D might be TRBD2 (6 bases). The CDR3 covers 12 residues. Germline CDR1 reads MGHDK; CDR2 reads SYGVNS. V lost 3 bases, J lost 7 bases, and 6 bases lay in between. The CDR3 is CASSEGGGELFF. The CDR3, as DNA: TGTGCCAGCAGTGAGGGAGGCGGGGAGCTGTTTTTT.

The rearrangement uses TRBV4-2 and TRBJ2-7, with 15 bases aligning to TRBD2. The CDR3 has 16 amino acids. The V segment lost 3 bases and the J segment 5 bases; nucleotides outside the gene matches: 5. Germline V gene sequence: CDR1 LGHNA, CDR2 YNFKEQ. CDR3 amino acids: CASSQRGTSGGNEQYF. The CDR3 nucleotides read TGTGCCAGCAGCCAGAGAGGGACTAGCGGGGGGAACGAGCAGTACTTC.